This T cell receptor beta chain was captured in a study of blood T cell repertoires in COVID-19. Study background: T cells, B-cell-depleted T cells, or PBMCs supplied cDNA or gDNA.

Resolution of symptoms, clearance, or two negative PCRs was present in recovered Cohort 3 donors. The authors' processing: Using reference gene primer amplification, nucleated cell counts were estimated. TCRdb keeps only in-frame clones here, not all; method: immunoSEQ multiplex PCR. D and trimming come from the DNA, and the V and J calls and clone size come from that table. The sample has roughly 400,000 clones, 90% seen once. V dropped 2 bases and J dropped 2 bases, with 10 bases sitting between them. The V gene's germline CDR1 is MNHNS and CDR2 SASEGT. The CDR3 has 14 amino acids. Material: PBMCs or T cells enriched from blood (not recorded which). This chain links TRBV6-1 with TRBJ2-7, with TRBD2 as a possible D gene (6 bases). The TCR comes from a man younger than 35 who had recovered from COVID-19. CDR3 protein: CASSEWEVTYEQYF. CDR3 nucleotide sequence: TGTGCCAGCAGTGAATGGGAGGTTACCTACGAGCAGTACTTC.